Below, one T cell receptor beta chain is given with its context. Researchers prepared the TCRbeta library using unique molecular identifiers, the study reports. TCRdb processed the PCR reads anew with MiXCR; each CDR3 protein has one entry. The table includes a few hundred thousand distinct CDR3 sequences, roughly a quarter detected once. The data were taken from a study of T-cell reconstitution after alpha-beta-depleted transplantation in children. The length of the CDR3 is 14 residues. CDR1 is MDHEN, CDR2 SYDVKM, per germline. V was shortened by 4 bases and J by 14 bases, with 20 bases between the two germline ends.

The sequences come from PBMCs, collected before TCRalphabeta/CD19-depleted stem cell transplant. The chain joins TRBV28 to TRBJ1-4, with D possibly matching TRBD1 (6 bases). This sequence originates from a boy less than two years old with Wiskott-Aldrich syndrome, due to receive a stem cell transplant. The CDR3 sequence is CASSSRVGLQGLFF. As DNA, the CDR3 is TGTGCCAGCAGTTCCAGGGTCGGTCTCCAGGGGCTGTTTTTT.